The 20 T cell receptor beta chains given below trace back to one sample, sequenced in a study of cytomegalovirus exposure and HLA in healthy donors. Amplification used 60 Vbeta primers and 13 Jbeta primers. Using immunoSEQ multiplex PCR, the repertoire was profiled, and TCRdb retains in-frame clones only, with some absent. The data show about 85,000 clones, 80% seen once. The sequenced material came from PBMCs. The receptors originated from a woman between 45 and 65 years old in good health and CMV-seropositive.

The chain couples TRBV7-6 to TRBJ1-2; D is ambiguous. Germline lookup yields CDR1 SGHVS and CDR2 FNYEAQ. The V end lost 0 bases, the J end lost 7 bases, and 6 bases lay between the germline ends. CDR3 length: 12 amino acids. This CDR3 is CASSLAPGGYTF. The CDR3 DNA follows: TGTGCCAGCAGCTTAGCTCCGGGTGGCTACACCTTC.

This chain links TRBV28 with TRBJ1-1; TRBD1 matches at 9 bases. CDR1 and CDR2 from the germline V gene are MDHEN and SYDVKM. Trimming took 5 bases from V and 3 from J; bases not matched to a gene: 13. The length of the CDR3 is 17 residues. CDR3: CASSALGQGLIDTEAFF. DNA of the CDR3: TGTGCCAGCAGTGCTTTAGGACAGGGGTTGATTGACACTGAAGCTTTCTTT.

This rearrangement joins TRBV11-3 to TRBJ1-3; no reliable D call. Germline V gives CDR1 SGHNT, CDR2 YENEEA. This CDR3 has 15 amino acids. Trimming left V 0 bases short and J 2 bases short, with 8 bases between. The CDR3 reads CASSLEGRTGNTIYF. CDR3 bases: TGTGCCAGCAGCTTAGAGGGCAGGACTGGAAACACCATATATTTT. The full variable domain, with the rest looked up from reference TRBV11-3 and TRBJ1-3, is EAGVVQSPRYKIIEKKQPVAFWCNPISGHNTLYWYLQNLGQGPELLIRYENEEAVDDSQLPKDRFSAERLKGVDSTLKIQPAELGDSAVYLCASSLEGRTGNTIYFGEGSWLTVV.

The chain couples TRBV19 to TRBJ1-2, with TRBD1 matching over 9 bases. Germline trimming cut 7 bases from V and 5 bases from J; bases unmatched to any gene: 8. The CDR3 is 14 residues long. Germline V CDR1 and CDR2: LNHDA, SQIVND (reference sequence). CDR3 in DNA: TGTGCCAGTACCGAACTGGACAGGGGATATGGCTACACCTTC. This codes for CASTELDRGYGYTF.

The CDR3 nucleotides are TGCGCCAGCAGCATGGGACTAGCGGGGCCCACAGATACGCAGTATTTT. Its translation is CASSMGLAGPTDTQYF. This sequence joins TRBV5-1 and TRBJ2-3; 13 positions agree with TRBD2. This CDR3 spans 16 amino acids. Trimming took 4 bases from V and 2 from J; bases not matched to a gene: 4. Germline CDR1 is SGHRS and CDR2 is YFSETQ.

The gene calls are TRBV12-5 and TRBJ2-1, with 8 bases identical to TRBD2. Germline trimming cut 0 bases from V and 3 bases from J; bases unmatched to any gene: 7. CDR1 is LGHNT and CDR2 is FRNRAP in the germline V gene. The length of the CDR3 is 17 residues. The DNA of the CDR3 is TGTGCTAGTGGTTTGGTACTTACTAGCGGTCACTACAATGAGCAGTTCTTC. This encodes CASGLVLTSGHYNEQFF. The full variable domain, rest sourced from reference TRBV12-5 and TRBJ2-1, is DARVTQTPRHKVTEMGQEVTMRCQPILGHNTVFWYRQTMMQGLELLAYFRNRAPLDDSGMPKDRFSAEMPDATLATLKIQPSEPRDSAVYFCASGLVLTSGHYNEQFFGPGTRLTVL.

The V and J genes are TRBV19 and TRBJ1-6; D may be TRBD1 (6 bases). Germline lookup yields CDR1 LNHDA and CDR2 SQIVND (reference sequence). The CDR3 length is 15 residues. V lost 6 bases and J 6 bases, leaving 15 bases between the germline ends. The CDR3 nucleotides read TGTGCCAGTAGAGGTCGACAGGCCACTAATTCACCCCTCCACTTT. Protein product: CASRGRQATNSPLHF.

The chain joins TRBV4-1 to TRBJ2-2, with unresolved D. Germline lookup yields CDR1 MGHRA and CDR2 YSYEKL. The CDR3 length is 14 residues. V was trimmed by 2 bases and J by 4 bases, leaving 8 bases between them. Here the CDR3 DNA reads TGCGCCAGCAGCCAAATACAGTTCACCGGGGAGCTGTTTTTT. It yields the protein CASSQIQFTGELFF.

The rearrangement joins TRBV2 to TRBJ2-3; 9 nucleotides match TRBD1. Germline V gene lookup returns CDR1 SNHLY and CDR2 FYNNEI. This CDR3 region has 18 residues. V trimming: 4 bases; J trimming: 2 bases; junction bases outside the gene matches: 13. The CDR3 DNA is TGTGCCAGCAGTGTACCCCGAACAGGGGGCCGAAACACAGATACGCAGTATTTT. Its translation is CASSVPRTGGRNTDTQYF.

This clone appeared a few times. The gene calls are TRBV7-9 and TRBJ2-5, with D tentatively TRBD2 (5 bases). The CDR3 is made up of 12 amino acids. Germline assignment: CDR1 SEHNR and CDR2 FQNEAQ (reference sequence). V was cut by 3 bases and J by 3 bases, with 5 bases left in between. The CDR3 DNA sequence: TGTGCCAGCAGCTTCGGGGAAGAGACCCAGTACTTC. It specifies CASSFGEETQYF.

This clone came up a few times. V gene TRBV27 combines with J gene TRBJ1-1; D remains ambiguous. The CDR3 sequence is 13 residues long. V lost 3 bases to trimming and J lost 5 bases, with 10 bases between them. Germline V gene sequence: CDR1 MNHEY, CDR2 SMNVEV (reference sequence). CDR3 region: CASSFGRGTEAFF. DNA of the CDR3: TGTGCCAGCAGTTTCGGCAGAGGGACTGAAGCTTTCTTT.

V and J are TRBV21-1 and TRBJ2-7; the D segment call TRBD1 is taken from the table without a DNA check. TRBV21-1 constitutes a pseudogene. CDR3 size: 19 residues. The CDR3 DNA sequence: TGTGCCAGCAGCAAAAGGAGTAGGACAGGGGGCCACCCGGCTTCCGAGCAGTACGTC. Protein sequence: CASSKRSRTGGHPASEQYV.

This chain uses TRBV18 with TRBJ1-1, with D maybe TRBD1 (5 bases). CDR3 length equals 13 residues. The V gene's germline CDR1 is KGHSH and CDR2 LQKENI. Trimming took off 5 bases at V and 1 base at J, with 8 bases between the two ends. CDR3 bases: TGTGCCAGCTCAGCGGGACGGAACACTGAAGCTTTCTTT. Its translation is CASSAGRNTEAFF.

J is TRBJ2-7 and V is TRBV5-4; D is possibly TRBD1 (6 bases). CDR1 and CDR2 from the germline V gene are SGHNT and YYREEE (reference sequence). The CDR3 contains 14 residues. With 0 bases removed from V and 4 bases from J, the gap between germline ends came to 11 bases. CDR3 region: CASSLDDRSYEQYV. CDR3 nucleotides: TGTGCCAGCAGCTTGGACGACAGGAGTTACGAGCAGTACGTC.

This clone has only one observation. V usage is TRBV25-1 and J usage is TRBJ1-1; D remains unclear. Trimming took off 4 bases at V and 4 bases at J, with 13 bases between the two ends. The germline V gene encodes CDR1 MGHDK and CDR2 SYGVNS. The CDR3 runs 14 residues. CDR3 sequence (DNA): TGTGCCAGCAGTGTCCCGGGTTCGGTCACTGAAGCTTTCTTT. It encodes CASSVPGSVTEAFF.

The chain couples TRBV7-3 to TRBJ1-2; a possible D gene is TRBD1 (6 bases). Deletions cut 3 bases from V and 4 bases from J, with 9 bases between. The CDR3 totals 13 residues. In germline, CDR1 is SGHTA, CDR2 FQGTGA. The CDR3 loop is CASSLDRSYGYTF. The CDR3 DNA sequence: TGTGCCAGCAGCTTGGACAGATCCTATGGCTACACCTTC.

This clone was seen only a few times. The chain has TRBV25-1 and TRBJ1-3; tentatively, D is TRBD1 (6 bases). The germline V gene has CDR1 MGHDK and CDR2 SYGVNS. The CDR3 is made up of 15 amino acids. Trimming stripped 7 bases from V and 0 bases from J, with 13 bases between. In DNA form, the CDR3 reads TGTGCCAGCACGGACAGAACGAACTCTGGAAACACCATATATTTT. It is translated as CASTDRTNSGNTIYF.

This chain uses TRBV5-1 with TRBJ1-1, with D possibly being TRBD1 (5 bases). Looked up from germline, CDR1 is SGHRS and CDR2 is YFSETQ. The CDR3 consists of 13 residues. V gave up 1 base and J gave up 7 bases, with 11 bases separating them. CDR3 coding DNA: TGCGCCAGCAGCTTGATCCAGGGAGGTGAAGCTTTCTTT. It is translated as CASSLIQGGEAFF.

This chain joins TRBV5-1 and TRBJ2-1; 7 nucleotides match TRBD2. This CDR3 is built from 17 residues. V lost 4 bases and J lost 0; bases outside the gene matches: 10. Germline V CDR1 and CDR2: SGHRS, YFSETQ. This chain's CDR3 is CASSQLAALSSYNEQFF. The CDR3 nucleotides are TGCGCCAGCAGCCAGCTAGCGGCCCTGAGCTCCTACAATGAGCAGTTCTTC. The whole variable domain, filled in from reference TRBV5-1 and TRBJ2-1, reads KAGVTQTPRYLIKTRGQQVTLSCSPISGHRSVSWYQQTPGQGLQFLFEYFSETQRNKGNFPGRFSGRQFSNSRSEMNVSTLELGDSALYLCASSQLAALSSYNEQFFGPGTRLTVL.

The genes are TRBV27 and TRBJ1-1, with D perhaps TRBD1 (5 bases). Germline lookup yields CDR1 MNHEY and CDR2 SMNVEV (reference sequence). The length of the CDR3 is 15 residues. V gave up 5 bases and J gave up 2 bases, with 15 bases separating them. DNA for the CDR3: TGTGCCAGCAGTCTATTGTCAGGGTCCAACACTGAAGCTTTCTTT. Its protein is CASSLLSGSNTEAFF.